A single sample is the source of the 11 T cell receptor beta chains below, sequenced in a study of blood T cell repertoires in COVID-19. TCRdb's table, derived via immunoSEQ multiplex PCR, lists solely in-frame clones and lacks some. The data contain 100,000 to 150,000 clones, about four fifths of them singletons. Sequencing was carried out using peripheral blood. These receptors were taken from a man between 60 and 70 years old with acute or convalescent COVID-19.

The V gene is TRBV28, the J gene TRBJ1-4, with D unresolved. The CDR3 has 14 amino acids. V was cut by 0 bases and J by 8 bases, with 10 bases left in between. Germline CDR1 reads MDHEN; CDR2 reads SYDVKM. The CDR3 DNA reads as TGTGCCAGCAGTTTATGGTCAGGCCACGAAAAACTGTTTTTT. Translation gives CASSLWSGHEKLFF. Full variable domain (remainder filled in from reference TRBV28 and TRBJ1-4): DVKVTQSSRYLVKRTGEKVFLECVQDMDHENMFWYRQDPGLGLRLIYFSYDVKMKEKGDIPEGYSVSREKKERFSLILESASTNQTSMYLCASSLWSGHEKLFFGSGTQLSVL.

The chain joins TRBV18 to TRBJ2-5; TRBD2 is a possible D gene (6 bases). The CDR3 extends over 15 amino acids. With 6 bases removed from V and 5 bases from J, the gap between germline ends came to 19 bases. CDR1 is KGHSH and CDR2 is LQKENI in the germline V gene. This chain's CDR3 is CASSPGGTGEETQYF. The CDR3 region has the DNA TGTGCCAGCTCCCCTGGGGGAACGGGAGAGGAGACCCAGTACTTC.

This rearrangement joins TRBV9 to TRBJ2-3; D possibly corresponds to TRBD2 (6 bases). Germline V CDR1 and CDR2: SGDLS, YYNGEE. Trimming pared 3 bases from V and 0 bases from J, leaving 11 bases between. The CDR3 totals 15 residues. In DNA form, the CDR3 reads TGTGCCAGCAGCGCCCCGGGAGCGAGCACAGATACGCAGTATTTT. Protein sequence: CASSAPGASTDTQYF.

The chain joins TRBV15 to TRBJ1-5; D perhaps matches TRBD1 (5 bases). V was trimmed by 0 bases and J by 11 bases, leaving 11 bases between them. The CDR3 is made up of 13 amino acids. CDR1 LNHNV and CDR2 YYDKDF come from the germline V gene (reference sequence). CDR3 in amino acids: CATSRDKTGTQHF. CDR3 nucleotide sequence: TGTGCCACCAGCAGAGACAAAACAGGTACCCAGCATTTT. Combining the CDR3 with reference TRBV15 and TRBJ1-5 gives the whole variable domain DAMVIQNPRYQVTQFGKPVTLSCSQTLNHNVMYWYQQKSSQAPKLLFHYYDKDFNNEADTPDNFQSRRPNTSFCFLDIRSPGLGDTAMYLCATSRDKTGTQHFGDGTRLSIL.

This clone was recorded a few times. The J gene is TRBJ1-5, the V gene TRBV4-1, with 8 bases fitting TRBD1. Germline V CDR1 and CDR2: MGHRA, YSYEKL. Trimming at V came to 4 bases and at J to 1 base, leaving 6 bases not matched to a gene. The CDR3 contains 16 residues. The CDR3 sequence: CASSPQGAGSNQPQHF. DNA of the CDR3: TGCGCCAGCAGCCCCCAGGGGGCTGGGAGCAATCAGCCCCAGCATTTT.

The chain uses TRBV27 and TRBJ2-1; 13 bases match TRBD2. The CDR3 is 15 residues long. V gave up 5 bases and J gave up 6 bases; unmatched junction bases: 4. The germline CDR1 and CDR2 sequences are MNHEY and SMNVEV (reference sequence). The CDR3 DNA follows: TGTGCCAGCAGTGCACTAGCGGGAGGGCCCAATGAGCAGTTCTTC. This encodes CASSALAGGPNEQFF.

The chain uses TRBV6-5 and TRBJ2-7; D is possibly TRBD1 (6 bases). This CDR3 spans 15 amino acids. Trimming stripped 8 bases from V and 6 bases from J, with 23 bases between. The germline V gene encodes CDR1 MNHEY and CDR2 SVGAGI. The chain's CDR3 is CASPPKGELPAEQYF. The CDR3, as DNA: TGTGCCAGCCCTCCTAAGGGGGAGCTACCCGCCGAGCAGTACTTC.

V gene TRBV7-8 combines with J gene TRBJ1-2; 10 nucleotides agree with TRBD1. This CDR3 is built from 14 residues. Germline V CDR1 and CDR2: SGHVS, FQNEAQ. Trimming at V came to 5 bases and at J to 5 bases, leaving 5 bases not matched to a gene. The CDR3 loop reads CASSTRQGAYGYTF. As DNA, the CDR3 is TGTGCCAGCAGCACCCGACAGGGGGCGTATGGCTACACCTTC. Full variable domain (outside the CDR3, taken from reference TRBV7-8 and TRBJ1-2): GAGVSQSPRYKVAKRGQDVALRCDPISGHVSLFWYQQALGQGPEFLTYFQNEAQLDKSGLPSDRFFAERPEGSVSTLKIQRTQQEDSAVYLCASSTRQGAYGYTFGSGTRLTVV.

The V gene is TRBV29-1, the J gene TRBJ2-3, with D perhaps matching TRBD1 (6 bases). Germline lookup yields CDR1 SQVTM and CDR2 ANQGSEA. CDR3 size: 12 residues. V was pared by 4 bases and J by 4 bases, with 9 bases between. The CDR3 DNA reads TGCAGCGTTGTTGAGGGGGCAGATACGCAGTATTTT. It encodes CSVVEGADTQYF.

The rearrangement links TRBV20-1 to TRBJ1-4, with 7 bases fitting TRBD1. The V and J ends lost 3 bases and 3 bases, in that order; junction bases with no gene match: 10. The CDR3 is made up of 16 amino acids. CDR1 DFQATT and CDR2 SNEGSKA come from the germline V gene (reference sequence). The CDR3 loop is CSASRQGGSSNEKLFF. Written as DNA, the CDR3 is TGCAGTGCTAGTCGACAGGGAGGTTCGTCTAATGAAAAACTGTTTTTT.

The rearrangement joins TRBV19 to TRBJ2-1; 8 nucleotides align to TRBD1. CDR1 is LNHDA, CDR2 SQIVND, per germline (reference sequence). J gave up 5 bases and V 1 base, and 4 bases lay outside the gene matches. The CDR3 is made up of 15 amino acids. The CDR3 spells CASSIAGGQNNEQFF. In DNA form, the CDR3 reads TGTGCCAGTAGTATAGCAGGGGGCCAGAACAATGAGCAGTTCTTC.